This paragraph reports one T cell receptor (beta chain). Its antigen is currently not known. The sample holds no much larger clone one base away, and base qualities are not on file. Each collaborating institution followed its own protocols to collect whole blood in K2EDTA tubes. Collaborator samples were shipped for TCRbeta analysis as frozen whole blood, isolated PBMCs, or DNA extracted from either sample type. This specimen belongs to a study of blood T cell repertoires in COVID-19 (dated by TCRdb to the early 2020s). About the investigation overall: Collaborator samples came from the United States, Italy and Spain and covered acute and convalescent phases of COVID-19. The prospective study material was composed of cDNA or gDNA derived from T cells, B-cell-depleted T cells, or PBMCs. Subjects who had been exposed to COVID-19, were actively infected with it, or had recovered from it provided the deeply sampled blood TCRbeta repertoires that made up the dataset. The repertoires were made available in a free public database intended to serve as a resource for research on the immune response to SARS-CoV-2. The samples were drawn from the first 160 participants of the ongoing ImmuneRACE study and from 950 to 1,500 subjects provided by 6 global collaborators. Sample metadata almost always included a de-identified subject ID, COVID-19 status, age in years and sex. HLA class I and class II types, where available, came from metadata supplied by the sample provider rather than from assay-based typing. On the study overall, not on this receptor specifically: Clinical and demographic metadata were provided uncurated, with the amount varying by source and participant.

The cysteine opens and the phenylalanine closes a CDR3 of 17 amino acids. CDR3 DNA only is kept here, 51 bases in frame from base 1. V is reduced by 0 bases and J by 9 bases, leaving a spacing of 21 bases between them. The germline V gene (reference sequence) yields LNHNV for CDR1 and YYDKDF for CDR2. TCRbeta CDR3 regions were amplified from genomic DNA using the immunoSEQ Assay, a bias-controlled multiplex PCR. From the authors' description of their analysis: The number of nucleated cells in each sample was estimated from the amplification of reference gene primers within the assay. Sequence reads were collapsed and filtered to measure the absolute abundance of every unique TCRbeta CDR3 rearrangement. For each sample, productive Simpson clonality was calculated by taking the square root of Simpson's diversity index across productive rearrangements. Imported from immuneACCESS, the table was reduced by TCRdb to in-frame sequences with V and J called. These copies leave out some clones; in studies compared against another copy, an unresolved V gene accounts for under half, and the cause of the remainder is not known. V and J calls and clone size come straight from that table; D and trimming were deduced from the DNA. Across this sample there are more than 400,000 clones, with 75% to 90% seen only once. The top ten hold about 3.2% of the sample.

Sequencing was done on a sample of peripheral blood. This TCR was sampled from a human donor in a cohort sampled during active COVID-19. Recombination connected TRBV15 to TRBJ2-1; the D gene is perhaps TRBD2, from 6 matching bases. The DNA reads TGTGCCACCAGCAGAGATATCTCATCGGGAGTATCCGGTGAGCAGTTCTTC. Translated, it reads CATSRDISSGVSGEQFF.